Following are 13 T cell receptor beta chains from one sample sequenced in a study of shared clonotypes between healthy human individuals. The data were produced by immunoSEQ multiplex PCR, yet TCRdb's version contains in-frame clones alone and is incomplete. The profile covers around 980,000 clones, with approximately 80% appearing a single time and roughly 0.65% taken by the ten largest. The sample taken for sequencing was memory CD4+ T cells from PBMCs. Subset here: CD45RA-negative fraction. Receptors were obtained from a man aged 18-30 years in good health. Some clones in this sample may be carry-over from other donors' samples.

V gene TRBV28 combines with J gene TRBJ2-7, with D perhaps matching TRBD2 (6 bases). Germline CDR1 MDHEN, CDR2 SYDVKM. Trimming removed 5 bases from V and 0 bases from J, with 14 bases in between. The CDR3 totals 15 residues. The CDR3 loop is CASSPSSASSYEQYF. Here the CDR3 DNA reads TGTGCCAGCAGTCCTTCTAGCGCGAGCTCCTACGAGCAGTACTTC. Full variable domain (outside the CDR3, taken from reference TRBV28 and TRBJ2-7): DVKVTQSSRYLVKRTGEKVFLECVQDMDHENMFWYRQDPGLGLRLIYFSYDVKMKEKGDIPEGYSVSREKKERFSLILESASTNQTSMYLCASSPSSASSYEQYFGPGTRLTVT.

A word on this clone: The sample holds other DNA sequences that translate to the same CDR3. This chain joins TRBV28 and TRBJ2-7, with unresolved D. The V gene lost 4 bases and the J gene lost 2 bases, with 6 bases spanning the gap. CDR3 length: 12 residues. CDR1 and CDR2 (germline): MDHEN, SYDVKM. The DNA of the CDR3 is TGTGCCAGCAGTTCTCCAGCCTACGAGCAGTACTTC. It specifies CASSSPAYEQYF.

The rearrangement joins TRBV6-1 to TRBJ2-2; possibly TRBD1 for D (5 bases). CDR3 size: 14 residues. The germline gives CDR1 MNHNS, CDR2 SASEGT. Deletions cut 6 bases from V and 6 bases from J, with 14 bases between. CDR3 loop: CASSDSRLAGELFF. CDR3 DNA: TGTGCCAGCAGCGACAGCCGGCTCGCCGGGGAGCTGTTTTTT.

The gene calls are TRBV11-3 and TRBJ2-1; 11 nucleotides agree with TRBD1. V was clipped by 5 bases and J by 3 bases; unmatched bases: 9. CDR3 length: 17 amino acids. CDR1 is SGHNT and CDR2 is YENEEA in the germline V gene. The CDR3 DNA follows: TGTGCCAGCAGCCCTAGCCCGGACAGGGGGCTCTACAATGAGCAGTTCTTC. Protein sequence: CASSPSPDRGLYNEQFF.

The V call is TRBV5-1, the J call TRBJ2-7, with a possible D match to TRBD2 (6 bases). The V end lost 4 bases, the J end lost 6 bases, and 20 bases lay between the germline ends. Germline loops: CDR1 SGHRS, CDR2 YFSETQ. The CDR3 is 15 amino acids. In DNA form, the CDR3 reads TGCGCCAGCAGCCGGAGCGGAGGGTTTGATCGCGAGCAGTACTTC. The encoded protein is CASSRSGGFDREQYF. Combining the CDR3 with reference TRBV5-1 and TRBJ2-7 gives the whole variable domain KAGVTQTPRYLIKTRGQQVTLSCSPISGHRSVSWYQQTPGQGLQFLFEYFSETQRNKGNFPGRFSGRQFSNSRSEMNVSTLELGDSALYLCASSRSGGFDREQYFGPGTRLTVT.

In DNA form, the CDR3 reads TGTGCCAGCAGTGATGAGGGGACTGAAGCTTTCTTT. Protein sequence: CASSDEGTEAFF. The chain joins TRBV2 to TRBJ1-1; D perhaps matches TRBD1 (5 bases). The CDR3 loop spans 12 amino acids. Deletions cut 3 bases from V and 5 bases from J, with 7 bases between. CDR1 SNHLY and CDR2 FYNNEI come from the germline V gene.

CDR3 sequence: CASSATSGRHMVNEQFF. The CDR3 region has the DNA TGTGCCAGCAGCGCGACTAGCGGGAGGCACATGGTCAATGAGCAGTTCTTC. V gene TRBV9 combines with J gene TRBJ2-1; TRBD2 matches 13 bases. From germline, CDR1 is SGDLS and CDR2 YYNGEE. The CDR3 sequence is 17 residues long. With 3 bases clipped from V and 6 bases from J, the junction kept 9 bases outside the gene matches.

The chain is built from TRBV28 and TRBJ1-3; unclear D gene. V was pared by 3 bases and J by 0 bases, with 6 bases between. Germline CDR1 MDHEN, CDR2 SYDVKM. This CDR3 contains 14 residues. The CDR3 DNA follows: TGTGCCAGCAGTTTTCCGATCTCTGGAAACACCATATATTTT. This encodes CASSFPISGNTIYF.

V usage is TRBV28 and J usage is TRBJ1-4; 10 bases are a match to TRBD1. Germline lookup yields CDR1 MDHEN and CDR2 SYDVKM. The V and J ends lost 6 bases and 6 bases, in that order; junction bases with no gene match: 10. The CDR3 spans 16 residues. CDR3 loop: CASSPGLGQGDEKLFF. The CDR3 DNA reads as TGTGCCAGCAGCCCGGGGTTAGGACAGGGGGATGAAAAACTGTTTTTT.

V is TRBV5-8 and J is TRBJ1-2; no clear D. There are 12 residues in the CDR3. Germline CDR1 and CDR2: SGHTS and YDEGEE. CDR3: CLIRPRVNGYTF. The CDR3 bases are TGTCTTATCCGGCCGCGCGTAAACGGCTACACCTTC.

This chain uses TRBV4-2 with TRBJ2-5, with TRBD1 matching 9 bases. This CDR3 spans 15 amino acids. The ends lost 1 base at V and 5 bases at J; junction bases unmatched: 5. The germline gives CDR1 LGHNA, CDR2 YNFKEQ. CDR3 DNA sequence: TGTGCCAGCAGCCAAGGGGGACAGGGCCCGGAGACCCAGTACTTC. This codes for CASSQGGQGPETQYF.

The sample holds a few counts of this clone. The chain has TRBV27 and TRBJ1-1; D perhaps matches TRBD1 (5 bases). Trimming shortened V by 5 bases and J by 0 bases, and 19 bases separated the two germline ends. Looked up from germline, CDR1 is MNHEY and CDR2 is SMNVEV (reference sequence). The CDR3 is made up of 17 amino acids. The CDR3 is CASSQGLGSFLNTEAFF. The CDR3 coding sequence is TGTGCCAGCAGTCAGGGTTTGGGCAGCTTCTTGAACACTGAAGCTTTCTTT.

Worth noting for this clone: At one end the junction does not follow the germline gene, possibly because of a read error. The gene calls are TRBV30 and TRBJ1-5; no definite D call. From germline, CDR1 is GTSNPN and CDR2 SVGIG (reference sequence). This CDR3 contains 13 residues. CDR3 protein: CVWSALPYQPQHF. DNA for the CDR3: TGTGTCTGGAGTGCCTTACCATATCAGCCCCAGCATTTT. Variable domain in full (rest from reference TRBV30 and TRBJ1-5): SQTIHQWPATLVQPVGSPLSLECTVEGTSNPNLYWYRQAAGRGLQLLFYSVGIGQISSEVPQNLSASRPQDRQFILSSKKLLLSDSGFYLCVWSALPYQPQHFGDGTRLSIL.